This TCR beta chain was observed in a study of blood T cell repertoires in COVID-19. On the study more broadly: Specimens from acute and convalescent COVID-19 originated in the United States, Italy and Spain. Sources were T cells, B-cell-depleted T cells, or PBMCs; the material itself was cDNA or gDNA.

Original processing notes: It was from reference gene primer amplification that nucleated cell counts were estimated. Sequencing used immunoSEQ multiplex PCR; TCRdb keeps in-frame clones, though not all of them. V, J and clone size derive from that table, while D and trimming were established from the DNA sequence. The sample consists of 410,000 or so clones, 75% to 90% of them appearing once. The CDR3 runs to 16 residues. Germline CDR1 and CDR2: SGHTA and FQGNSA. Trimming took 1 base from V and 3 from J, leaving 15 bases between them. Material: peripheral blood. This chain links TRBV7-2 with TRBJ1-1; D is undetermined. The TCR originated in a woman in her 30s with active or convalescent COVID-19. CDR3 loop: CASSLEVGRRDTEAFF. DNA for the CDR3: TGTGCCAGCAGCTTAGAGGTTGGCAGGCGTGACACTGAAGCTTTCTTT. The whole variable domain, filled in from reference TRBV7-2 and TRBJ1-1, reads GAGVSQSPSNKVTEKGKDVELRCDPISGHTALYWYRQSLGQGLEFLIYFQGNSAPDKSGLPSDRFSAERTGGSVSTLTIQRTQQEDSAVYLCASSLEVGRRDTEAFFGQGTRLTVV.